A selection of T cell receptor beta chains follows, all from one sample in a study of cytomegalovirus exposure and HLA in healthy donors. Data came from immunoSEQ multiplex PCR; TCRdb stores just in-frame clones and leaves some out. The sample holds around 110,000 clones, 79% seen once. Sequencing was done on a sample of PBMCs. These receptors came from a man aged 25-45 years in good health and CMV-seropositive. Each CDR3 is given with its conserved first and last residue. Each record gives: clone size, CDR3 length, J gene, D gene, V gene, CDR3 protein, CDR3 DNA. A D gene is named only where the DNA matches it firmly. Where a row states a size, it is once, few, many or the class of an expanded clone; other rows omit it.

clone_size: once
cdr3_length: 15
j_call: TRBJ2-3
d_call: NA
v_call: TRBV28
cdr3_aa: CASSYRLGITDTQYF
cdr3_nt: TGTGCCAGCAGTTACCGACTAGGGATAACAGATACGCAGTATTTT

clone_size: NA
cdr3_length: 13
j_call: TRBJ2-7
d_call: NA
v_call: TRBV4-1
cdr3_aa: CASSQVSSYEQYF
cdr3_nt: TGCGCCAGCAGCCAGGTTAGCTCCTACGAGCAGTACTTC

clone_size: NA
cdr3_length: 14
j_call: TRBJ1-4
d_call: NA
v_call: TRBV6-5
cdr3_aa: CASRQGIWREKLFF
cdr3_nt: TGTGCCAGCAGACAGGGAATTTGGCGCGAAAAACTGTTTTTT

clone_size: NA
cdr3_length: 13
j_call: TRBJ1-1
d_call: NA
v_call: TRBV10-3
cdr3_aa: CAIRRTVNTEAFF
cdr3_nt: TGTGCCATCAGGAGGACAGTGAACACTGAAGCTTTCTTT

clone_size: NA
cdr3_length: 13
j_call: TRBJ2-5
d_call: NA
v_call: TRBV7-3
cdr3_aa: CASSPGNTETQYF
cdr3_nt: TGTGCCAGCAGCCCCGGGAACACAGAGACCCAGTACTTC

clone_size: NA
cdr3_length: 14
j_call: TRBJ2-2
d_call: NA
v_call: TRBV11-1
cdr3_aa: CASSSPWLTGELFF
cdr3_nt: TGTGCCAGCAGCTCCCCATGGCTGACCGGGGAGCTGTTTTTT

clone_size: NA
cdr3_length: 18
j_call: TRBJ2-1
d_call: NA
v_call: TRBV10-3
cdr3_aa: CAISVYSSVERARDEQFF
cdr3_nt: TGTGCCATCAGTGTGTACTCCTCTGTGGAGCGGGCACGGGATGAGCAGTTCTTC

clone_size: NA
cdr3_length: 12
j_call: TRBJ2-7
d_call: NA
v_call: TRBV15
cdr3_aa: CATSATGNEQYF
cdr3_nt: TGTGCCACCAGCGCCACCGGGAACGAGCAGTACTTC

clone_size: NA
cdr3_length: 14
j_call: TRBJ1-5
d_call: NA
v_call: TRBV28
cdr3_aa: CASSPRLYNQPQHF
cdr3_nt: TGTGCCAGCAGTCCGAGACTGTACAATCAGCCCCAGCATTTT

clone_size: NA
cdr3_length: 14
j_call: TRBJ2-3
d_call: TRBD1
v_call: TRBV7-9
cdr3_aa: CSSSRGTGFDTQYF
cdr3_nt: TGTTCCAGCAGTCGGGGGACAGGGTTTGATACGCAGTATTTT

clone_size: few
cdr3_length: 14
j_call: TRBJ2-2
d_call: NA
v_call: TRBV5-6
cdr3_aa: CASSLGHNTGELFF
cdr3_nt: TGTGCCAGCAGCCTCGGACACAACACCGGGGAGCTGTTTTTT

clone_size: NA
cdr3_length: 15
j_call: TRBJ1-5
d_call: NA
v_call: TRBV19
cdr3_aa: CASSSPKGSNQPQHF
cdr3_nt: TGTGCCAGTAGTAGTCCTAAGGGGAGCAATCAGCCCCAGCATTTT

clone_size: NA
cdr3_length: 15
j_call: TRBJ2-3
d_call: NA
v_call: TRBV5-1
cdr3_aa: CASSLPLRSTDTQYF
cdr3_nt: TGCGCCAGCAGCTTGCCTCTCAGAAGCACAGATACGCAGTATTTT

clone_size: NA
cdr3_length: 16
j_call: TRBJ2-3
d_call: NA
v_call: TRBV7-2
cdr3_aa: CASSFLGASGTDTQYF
cdr3_nt: TGTGCCAGCAGCTTCCTCGGGGCTAGCGGCACAGATACGCAGTATTTT

clone_size: NA
cdr3_length: 14
j_call: TRBJ2-7
d_call: NA
v_call: TRBV4-3
cdr3_aa: CASSPGKGSYEQYF
cdr3_nt: TGCGCCAGCAGCCCTGGTAAGGGGTCCTACGAGCAGTACTTC

clone_size: NA
cdr3_length: 13
j_call: TRBJ2-5
d_call: TRBD1
v_call: TRBV2
cdr3_aa: CASSGTGRETQYF
cdr3_nt: TGTGCCAGCAGTGGGACAGGAAGAGAGACCCAGTACTTC

clone_size: NA
cdr3_length: 15
j_call: TRBJ2-4
d_call: TRBD1
v_call: TRBV5-6
cdr3_aa: CASSGMDRGKNSQYF
cdr3_nt: TGTGCCAGCAGCGGGATGGACAGGGGGAAAAACAGTCAGTACTTC

clone_size: NA
cdr3_length: 14
j_call: TRBJ2-2
d_call: NA
v_call: TRBV19
cdr3_aa: CASSMGRASGELFF
cdr3_nt: TGTGCCAGTAGTATGGGCAGGGCAAGCGGGGAGCTGTTTTTT

clone_size: NA
cdr3_length: 14
j_call: TRBJ1-5
d_call: NA
v_call: TRBV7-9
cdr3_aa: CSSSLVGRDQPQHF
cdr3_nt: TGTTCCAGCAGCTTAGTTGGCAGGGATCAGCCCCAGCATTTT

clone_size: once
cdr3_length: 15
j_call: TRBJ2-1
d_call: TRBD2
v_call: TRBV10-2
cdr3_aa: CASSALADIYNEQFF
cdr3_nt: TGCGCCAGCAGCGCACTAGCGGATATCTACAATGAGCAGTTCTTC

clone_size: NA
cdr3_length: 16
j_call: TRBJ2-5
d_call: TRBD2
v_call: TRBV5-6
cdr3_aa: CASSFRLAGNQETQYF
cdr3_nt: TGTGCCAGCAGCTTTAGACTAGCGGGTAACCAAGAGACCCAGTACTTC

clone_size: NA
cdr3_length: 14
j_call: TRBJ2-7
d_call: NA
v_call: TRBV21-1
cdr3_aa: CASSFSGRPYEQYF
cdr3_nt: TGTGCCAGCAGCTTTAGCGGGAGGCCCTACGAGCAGTACTTC

clone_size: few
cdr3_length: 14
j_call: TRBJ1-5
d_call: TRBD1
v_call: TRBV6-5
cdr3_aa: CATLTPGGRQPQHF
cdr3_nt: TGTGCCACCCTAACCCCAGGGGGCCGTCAGCCCCAGCATTTT

clone_size: NA
cdr3_length: 16
j_call: TRBJ2-5
d_call: TRBD2
v_call: TRBV4-2
cdr3_aa: CASSQALAGYQETQYF
cdr3_nt: TGTGCCAGCAGCCAAGCTCTAGCGGGATACCAAGAGACCCAGTACTTC

clone_size: NA
cdr3_length: 12
j_call: TRBJ2-7
d_call: NA
v_call: TRBV28
cdr3_aa: CASSFIEVEQYF
cdr3_nt: TGTGCCAGCAGTTTTATCGAGGTCGAGCAGTACTTC

clone_size: NA
cdr3_length: 13
j_call: TRBJ1-1
d_call: NA
v_call: TRBV11-2
cdr3_aa: CASSFGLNTEAFF
cdr3_nt: TGTGCCAGCAGCTTCGGGTTGAACACTGAAGCTTTCTTT

clone_size: NA
cdr3_length: 13
j_call: TRBJ2-5
d_call: NA
v_call: TRBV6-1
cdr3_aa: CASRTREGETQYF
cdr3_nt: TGTGCCAGCAGGACTAGAGAGGGTGAGACCCAGTACTTC

clone_size: NA
cdr3_length: 15
j_call: TRBJ1-4
d_call: NA
v_call: TRBV7-2
cdr3_aa: CASSLVGGAGEKLFF
cdr3_nt: TGTGCCAGCAGCTTAGTGGGAGGGGCGGGTGAAAAACTGTTTTTT

clone_size: NA
cdr3_length: 16
j_call: TRBJ1-1
d_call: NA
v_call: TRBV18
cdr3_aa: CASSPSRPGLGTEAFF
cdr3_nt: TGTGCCAGCTCACCATCGAGACCGGGACTGGGCACTGAAGCTTTCTTT

clone_size: once
cdr3_length: 18
j_call: TRBJ1-5
d_call: TRBD1
v_call: TRBV19
cdr3_aa: CASNPGRDRGIGNQPQHF
cdr3_nt: TGTGCCAGTAACCCTGGCCGGGACAGGGGAATAGGAAATCAGCCCCAGCATTTT

clone_size: NA
cdr3_length: 13
j_call: TRBJ2-4
d_call: NA
v_call: TRBV6-6
cdr3_aa: CASSYPASDSQYF
cdr3_nt: TGTGCCAGCAGTTACCCTGCCAGCGATAGTCAGTACTTC

clone_size: NA
cdr3_length: 14
j_call: TRBJ1-2
d_call: NA
v_call: TRBV14
cdr3_aa: CASSSMLRGAGYTF
cdr3_nt: TGTGCCAGCAGCTCGATGCTTCGGGGGGCTGGCTACACCTTC

clone_size: NA
cdr3_length: 16
j_call: TRBJ2-7
d_call: NA
v_call: TRBV27
cdr3_aa: CASSLGPGTRFYEQYF
cdr3_nt: TGTGCCAGCAGTTTAGGACCCGGGACACGATTTTACGAGCAGTACTTC

clone_size: once
cdr3_length: 15
j_call: TRBJ2-4
d_call: TRBD2
v_call: TRBV15
cdr3_aa: CATSRDPRGGDIQYF
cdr3_nt: TGTGCCACCAGCAGAGATCCCCGGGGAGGGGACATTCAGTACTTC

clone_size: NA
cdr3_length: 15
j_call: TRBJ2-2
d_call: NA
v_call: TRBV5-4
cdr3_aa: CASSLGLGETGELFF
cdr3_nt: TGTGCCAGCAGCTTGGGACTAGGTGAAACCGGGGAGCTGTTTTTT

clone_size: few
cdr3_length: 17
j_call: TRBJ1-4
d_call: TRBD1
v_call: TRBV4-3
cdr3_aa: CASSQDGTGSRGEKLFF
cdr3_nt: TGCGCCAGCAGCCAAGATGGGACAGGGAGTCGGGGGGAAAAACTGTTTTTT

clone_size: NA
cdr3_length: 13
j_call: TRBJ1-4
d_call: NA
v_call: TRBV25-1
cdr3_aa: CASRHRVGEKLFF
cdr3_nt: TGTGCCAGCAGGCACAGGGTTGGGGAAAAACTGTTTTTT

clone_size: NA
cdr3_length: 16
j_call: TRBJ2-3
d_call: NA
v_call: TRBV7-3
cdr3_aa: CASSLRGGLATDTQYF
cdr3_nt: TGTGCCAGCAGCTTAAGGGGCGGTCTGGCCACAGATACGCAGTATTTT

clone_size: NA
cdr3_length: 15
j_call: TRBJ1-1
d_call: NA
v_call: TRBV5-4
cdr3_aa: CASSHAATGNTEAFF
cdr3_nt: TGTGCCAGCAGCCACGCCGCAACAGGGAACACTGAAGCTTTCTTT

clone_size: few
cdr3_length: 16
j_call: TRBJ2-7
d_call: TRBD2
v_call: TRBV28
cdr3_aa: CASSFWPSSGFYEQYF
cdr3_nt: TGTGCCAGCAGTTTCTGGCCGTCTAGCGGATTTTACGAGCAGTACTTC

clone_size: few
cdr3_length: 13
j_call: TRBJ2-7
d_call: TRBD2
v_call: TRBV29-1
cdr3_aa: CSVAGGGGAEQYF
cdr3_nt: TGCAGCGTTGCGGGGGGCGGGGGGGCCGAGCAGTACTTC

clone_size: few
cdr3_length: 17
j_call: TRBJ2-7
d_call: NA
v_call: TRBV2
cdr3_aa: CASSGVSGTPETYEQYF
cdr3_nt: TGTGCCAGCAGTGGGGTGAGCGGGACACCAGAGACCTACGAGCAGTACTTC

clone_size: NA
cdr3_length: 15
j_call: TRBJ2-7
d_call: NA
v_call: TRBV29-1
cdr3_aa: CSVEFRGTKAYEQYF
cdr3_nt: TGCAGCGTTGAATTTAGGGGAACCAAGGCCTACGAGCAGTACTTC

clone_size: few
cdr3_length: 17
j_call: TRBJ1-5
d_call: NA
v_call: TRBV28
cdr3_aa: CASSFIEVSGRNQPQHF
cdr3_nt: TGTGCCAGCAGTTTCATCGAAGTATCAGGTCGCAATCAGCCCCAGCATTTT

clone_size: NA
cdr3_length: 15
j_call: TRBJ1-3
d_call: NA
v_call: TRBV5-6
cdr3_aa: CASSSIQGAGNTIYF
cdr3_nt: TGTGCCAGCAGCTCGATACAGGGAGCTGGAAACACCATATATTTT

clone_size: NA
cdr3_length: 11
j_call: TRBJ2-5
d_call: NA
v_call: TRBV5-6
cdr3_aa: CASSSGETQYF
cdr3_nt: TGTGCCAGCAGCTCCGGGGAGACCCAGTACTTC

clone_size: few
cdr3_length: 14
j_call: TRBJ1-1
d_call: TRBD1
v_call: TRBV28
cdr3_aa: CASSPQGGNTEAFF
cdr3_nt: TGTGCCAGCAGTCCGCAGGGGGGGAACACTGAAGCTTTCTTT

clone_size: NA
cdr3_length: 14
j_call: TRBJ1-5
d_call: NA
v_call: TRBV30
cdr3_aa: CAWSQEFSNQPQHF
cdr3_nt: TGTGCCTGGAGTCAGGAATTTAGCAATCAGCCCCAGCATTTT

clone_size: NA
cdr3_length: 13
j_call: TRBJ1-4
d_call: NA
v_call: TRBV4-1
cdr3_aa: CASSQAGDEKLFF
cdr3_nt: TGCGCCAGCAGCCAAGCGGGGGATGAAAAACTGTTTTTT